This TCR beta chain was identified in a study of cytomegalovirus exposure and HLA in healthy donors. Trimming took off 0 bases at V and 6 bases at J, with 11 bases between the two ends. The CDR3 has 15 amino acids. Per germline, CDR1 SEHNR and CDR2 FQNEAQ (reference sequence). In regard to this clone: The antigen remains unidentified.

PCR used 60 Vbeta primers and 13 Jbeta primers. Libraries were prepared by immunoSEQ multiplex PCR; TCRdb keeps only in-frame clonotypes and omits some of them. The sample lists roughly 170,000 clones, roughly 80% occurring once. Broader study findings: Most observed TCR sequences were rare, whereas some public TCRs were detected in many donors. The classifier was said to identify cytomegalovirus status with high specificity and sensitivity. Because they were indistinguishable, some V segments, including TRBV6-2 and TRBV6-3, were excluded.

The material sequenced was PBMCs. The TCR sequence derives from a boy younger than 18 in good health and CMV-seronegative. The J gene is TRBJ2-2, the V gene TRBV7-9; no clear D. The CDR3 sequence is CASSLALADPGELFF. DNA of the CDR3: TGTGCCAGCAGCTTAGCTTTGGCAGATCCCGGGGAGCTGTTTTTT. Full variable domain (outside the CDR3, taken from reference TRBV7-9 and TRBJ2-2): DTGVSQNPRHKITKRGQNVTFRCDPISEHNRLYWYRQTLGQGPEFLTYFQNEAQLEKSRLLSDRFSAERPKGSFSTLEIQRTEQGDSAMYLCASSLALADPGELFFGEGSRLTVL.